These 31 T cell receptor beta chains were sequenced from one sample in a study of beta chain features in type 1 diabetes. Expressed TCRB transcripts were sequenced because the isolated RNA had all been reverse transcribed beforehand. Sequenced by immunoSEQ multiplex PCR; TCRdb stores in-frame clones only, minus some. In the table there are around 450,000 clones, roughly an eighth of which are singletons. Sequenced input: naive CD4+ T cells from blood. These receptor sequences come from a woman aged 18-35 years in good health.

In its sample, this clone was seen a few times. CDR3 amino acids: CASRDTGGSADTQYF. Here the CDR3 DNA reads TGTGCCAGTAGAGATACAGGGGGGTCGGCAGATACGCAGTATTTT. The rearrangement joins TRBV19 to TRBJ2-3; 8 positions match TRBD1. Germline V gene sequence: CDR1 LNHDA, CDR2 SQIVND (reference sequence). The length of the CDR3 is 15 residues. With 6 bases clipped from V and 4 bases from J, the junction kept 9 bases outside the gene matches. Full variable domain (outside the CDR3, taken from reference TRBV19 and TRBJ2-3): DGGITQSPKYLFRKEGQNVTLSCEQNLNHDAMYWYRQDPGQGLRLIYYSQIVNDFQKGDIAEGYSVSREKKESFPLTVTSAQKNPTAFYLCASRDTGGSADTQYFGPGTRLTVL.

This clone occurred a few times. The chain employs TRBV9 and TRBJ2-3; D perhaps matches TRBD2 (6 bases). The CDR3 has 16 residues. Germline loops: CDR1 SGDLS, CDR2 YYNGEE. V lost 4 bases to trimming and J lost 1 base, with 16 bases between them. The CDR3 region has the DNA TGTGCCAGCAGCCCCGGACTACTAAGGCGCACAGATACGCAGTATTTT. Amino acid sequence: CASSPGLLRRTDTQYF.

The rearrangement uses TRBV7-8 and TRBJ1-2; weak D call: TRBD1 (6 bases). CDR1 SGHVS and CDR2 FQNEAQ come from the germline V gene. The CDR3 extends over 17 amino acids. V lost 5 bases and J 6 bases, leaving 25 bases between the germline ends. DNA for the CDR3: TGTGCCAGCAGCCTTCTCTCCGTCAGGGGAAGGGACGATGGCTACACCTTC. It specifies CASSLLSVRGRDDGYTF.

This clone has just a few counts. The rearrangement uses TRBV10-3 and TRBJ2-7; 7 nucleotides align to TRBD2. J was trimmed by 6 bases and V by 3 bases; bases with no gene match: 5. CDR1 ENHRY and CDR2 SYGVKD come from the germline V gene. The CDR3 runs to 13 residues. The CDR3 nucleotides read TGTGCCATCAGTGAACTGAGGGAGGGCGAGCAGTACGTC. Translated: CAISELREGEQYV.

The rearrangement links TRBV11-2 to TRBJ1-1, with D tentatively TRBD1 (5 bases). Germline V gene lookup returns CDR1 SGHAT and CDR2 FQNNGV. Trimming removed 5 bases from V and 3 bases from J, with 16 bases in between. This CDR3 comprises 15 residues. CDR3 nucleotides: TGTGCCAGCAGCCCCGACCGGTCCAGGGACACTGAAGCTTTCTTT. Encoded protein: CASSPDRSRDTEAFF.

Only a few counts were recorded for this clone. J is TRBJ2-3 and V is TRBV6-5, with D tentatively TRBD1 (6 bases). With 0 bases removed from V and 4 bases from J, the gap between germline ends came to 14 bases. The CDR3 sequence is 16 residues long. Per the germline V gene, CDR1 is MNHEY and CDR2 is SVGAGI. The CDR3 DNA sequence: TGTGCCAGCAGTTACTCTGGGGAATCAGGGGCAGATACGCAGTATTTT. Its protein is CASSYSGESGADTQYF.

This clone turned up a few times. The gene calls are TRBV7-3 and TRBJ1-1, with 8 bases aligning to TRBD1. CDR1 and CDR2 from the germline V gene are SGHTA and FQGTGA. V lost 5 bases, J lost 1 base, and 3 bases stayed unmatched. The CDR3 length is 14 residues. The DNA of the CDR3 is TGTGCCAGCAGCAGCGACAGGGGGAACACTGAAGCTTTCTTT. It yields the protein CASSSDRGNTEAFF.

This clone was seen more than once but under ten times. The chain recombines TRBV29-1 with TRBJ2-1; 7 nucleotides line up with TRBD2. This CDR3 spans 11 amino acids. Germline values: CDR1 SQVTM, CDR2 ANQGSEA. Losses at the gene ends were 4 bases for V and 10 bases for J; bases not matched to a gene: 4. CDR3 DNA sequence: TGCAGCGTTGGGCGGGGAGGGGAGCAGTTCTTC. Translated: CSVGRGGEQFF.

The chain has TRBV29-1 and TRBJ1-6; the D gene is possibly TRBD1 (5 bases). CDR3 length: 12 residues. Deletions cut 7 bases from V and 14 bases from J, with 18 bases between. Germline V gene lookup returns CDR1 SQVTM and CDR2 ANQGSEA. The CDR3, as DNA: TGCAGCGCCGGAGAGGGGACGGACGCCCTCCACTTT. As protein: CSAGEGTDALHF.

In its sample, this clone was seen a few times. The identical CDR3 is also encoded by other nucleotide sequences in the sample. The DNA for the CDR3 is TGTGCCAGCAGCTTACGACAGGGGGAGACCCAGTACTTC. Encoded protein: CASSLRQGETQYF. The V gene is TRBV5-4, the J gene TRBJ2-5, with 8 bases fitting TRBD1. Per the germline V gene, CDR1 is SGHNT and CDR2 is YYREEE (reference sequence). This CDR3 has 13 amino acids. J gave up 5 bases and V 2 bases, and 2 bases lay outside the gene matches. Filled out from reference TRBV5-4 and TRBJ2-5, the complete variable domain reads ETGVTQSPTHLIKTRGQQVTLRCSSQSGHNTVSWYQQALGQGPQFIFQYYREEENGRGNFPPRFSGLQFPNYSSELNVNALELDDSALYLCASSLRQGETQYFGPGTRLLVL.

This clone was counted a few times. The chain has TRBV19 and TRBJ2-1, with 9 nucleotides matching TRBD1. The CDR3 extends over 16 amino acids. Germline loops: CDR1 LNHDA, CDR2 SQIVND (reference sequence). The trim removed 4 bases at V and 2 bases at J, leaving 6 bases unmatched. The CDR3 DNA sequence: TGTGCCAGTAGTAATAAGAACAGGGGGCCCTACAATGAGCAGTTCTTC. This encodes CASSNKNRGPYNEQFF.

The chain links TRBV28 to TRBJ1-2; 9 bases are shared with TRBD1. Germline values: CDR1 MDHEN, CDR2 SYDVKM. Unmatched junction bases numbered 5, after V lost 1 base and J lost 8 bases. This CDR3 has 14 residues. The DNA of the CDR3 is TGTGCCAGCAGTTTATTTGGGACAGGGTCCGGCTACACCTTC. Its protein product is CASSLFGTGSGYTF.

This clone was seen a handful of times. This chain connects TRBV18 to TRBJ2-7; D unresolved. V dropped 3 bases and J dropped 0 bases, with 9 bases sitting between them. The CDR3 spans 14 residues. Germline V lookup: CDR1 KGHSH, CDR2 LQKENI. CDR3 coding DNA: TGTGCCAGCTCACCCACCGAGAGCTCCTACGAGCAGTACGTC. Translating it yields CASSPTESSYEQYV.

The chain recombines TRBV7-3 with TRBJ2-3; the D call may be TRBD1 or TRBD2 (5 bases each). This CDR3 is built from 13 residues. Germline values: CDR1 SGHTA, CDR2 FQGTGA. V lost 5 bases to trimming and J lost 6 bases, with 12 bases between them. The CDR3 DNA reads as TGTGCCAGCAGCCGAGGGGCTGAGGATACGCAGTATTTT. Residues: CASSRGAEDTQYF. The full variable domain, in which reference TRBV7-3 and TRBJ2-3 provide the parts outside the CDR3, is GAGVSQTPSNKVTEKGKYVELRCDPISGHTALYWYRQSLGQGPEFLIYFQGTGAADDSGLPNDRFFAVRPEGSVSTLKIQRTERGDSAVYLCASSRGAEDTQYFGPGTRLTVL.

A few counts support this clone. V and J are TRBV19 and TRBJ2-1; no firm D call. This CDR3 is built from 13 residues. V dropped 5 bases and J dropped 6 bases, with 11 bases sitting between them. The V gene's germline CDR1 is LNHDA and CDR2 SQIVND (reference sequence). Here the CDR3 reads CASSPDGVNEQFF. CDR3 coding DNA: TGTGCCAGTAGTCCGGACGGAGTCAATGAGCAGTTCTTC.

This chain links TRBV27 with TRBJ2-3, with a weak D call TRBD2 (6 bases). The V end was cut by 11 bases, the J end by 2 bases, with 17 bases between. Per the germline V gene, CDR1 is MNHEY and CDR2 is SMNVEV (reference sequence). This CDR3 region has 14 residues. The CDR3 DNA sequence: TGTGCCTGCAAATGGGGGGAGCTCACAGATACGCAGTATTTT. It translates to CACKWGELTDTQYF.

This clone turned up a few times. The rearrangement links TRBV4-1 to TRBJ1-4; TRBD1 is a possible D gene (5 bases). Per the germline V gene, CDR1 is MGHRA and CDR2 is YSYEKL. This CDR3 contains 15 residues. The ends were cut back, 4 bases at V and 2 bases at J, with 11 bases in the middle. The CDR3 DNA reads as TGCGCCAGCAGCCGCTCAGGGTTGACTAATGAAAAACTGTTTTTT. It is translated as CASSRSGLTNEKLFF.

The chain has TRBV7-3 and TRBJ2-3; no definite D call. The V gene's germline CDR1 is SGHTA and CDR2 FQGTGA. V was clipped by 4 bases and J by 0 bases, with 14 bases between them. CDR3 length: 16 amino acids. For the CDR3, the DNA is TGTGCCAGCAGCTCCCGTATGGCTGGTAGCACAGATACGCAGTATTTT. Protein product: CASSSRMAGSTDTQYF.

There are a few counts of this clone. This chain connects TRBV4-3 to TRBJ2-5; the D call may be TRBD1 or TRBD2 (5 bases each). The CDR3 totals 15 residues. The V end lost 0 bases, the J end lost 5 bases, and 13 bases lay between the germline ends. Germline values: CDR1 LGHNA, CDR2 YSLEER. The CDR3 DNA sequence: TGCGCCAGCAGCCAAGACCCCCTAGAGGGGGAGACCCAGTACTTC. Its protein is CASSQDPLEGETQYF.

This clone was seen only a few times. V is TRBV29-1 and J is TRBJ2-5; D unclear. The J call is uncertain, as TRBJ2-7 better fits the DNA end. Germline V gene data show CDR1 as SQVTM and CDR2 as ANQGSEA. CDR3 length: 14 residues. The CDR3 coding sequence is TGCAGCGTTGTAAGGTCTCCCGTTACCTACGAGCAGTACTTC. Its protein product is CSVVRSPVTYEQYF.

The chain recombines TRBV5-1 with TRBJ2-1; the D gene could be TRBD1 or TRBD2 (5 bases each). CDR1 SGHRS and CDR2 YFSETQ come from the germline V gene. The CDR3 length is 14 residues. With 4 bases removed from V and 9 bases from J, the gap between germline ends came to 17 bases. DNA for the CDR3: TGCGCCAGCAGCCCGACTCCCCTTGGGGGTGAGCAGTTCTTC. Translated, it gives CASSPTPLGGEQFF.

The sample holds a few counts of this clone. The V call is TRBV15, the J call TRBJ2-1; possibly TRBD1 for D (6 bases). The V end lost 0 bases, the J end lost 5 bases, and 14 bases lay between the germline ends. The germline CDR1 and CDR2 sequences are LNHNV and YYDKDF (reference sequence). The CDR3 sequence is 16 residues long. The chain's CDR3 is CATSREAGQINNEQFF. CDR3 in DNA: TGTGCCACCAGCAGAGAGGCCGGACAGATCAACAATGAGCAGTTCTTC. The variable domain in full, with the rest retrieved from reference TRBV15 and TRBJ2-1, is DAMVIQNPRYQVTQFGKPVTLSCSQTLNHNVMYWYQQKSSQAPKLLFHYYDKDFNNEADTPDNFQSRRPNTSFCFLDIRSPGLGDTAMYLCATSREAGQINNEQFFGPGTRLTVL.

This clone showed up just a few times. The chain links TRBV7-3 to TRBJ2-3; 8 nucleotides line up with TRBD1. Trimming at V came to 8 bases and at J to 2 bases, leaving 9 bases not matched to a gene. Germline CDR1 reads SGHTA; CDR2 reads FQGTGA. The CDR3 consists of 15 residues. The CDR3 DNA reads TGTGCCAGCGCCCGACAGGGGCGGGACACAGATACGCAGTATTTT. Residues: CASARQGRDTDTQYF.

This clone was counted many times. The V gene is TRBV25-1, the J gene TRBJ1-1; D not resolved. V gave up 6 bases and J gave up 7 bases, with 9 bases separating them. CDR1 and CDR2 (germline): MGHDK, SYGVNS. The length of the CDR3 is 11 residues. The CDR3 sequence is CASRQSFEAFF. The CDR3, as DNA: TGTGCCAGCAGACAGAGCTTTGAAGCTTTCTTT.

This clone was seen only a few times. J is TRBJ2-7 and V is TRBV5-6; 10 bases fit TRBD1. There are 13 residues in the CDR3. In germline, CDR1 is SGHDT, CDR2 YYEEEE. J was trimmed by 5 bases and V by 3 bases; bases with no gene match: 2. The CDR3 here is CASSWDRGNEQYV. The CDR3 DNA reads TGTGCCAGCAGCTGGGACAGGGGAAACGAGCAGTACGTC.

V and J are TRBV15 and TRBJ2-7; possibly TRBD1 for D (5 bases). Trimming cost V 1 base and J 4 bases, with 8 bases left between them. Germline-derived CDR1 and CDR2 are LNHNV and YYDKDF (reference sequence). The CDR3 has 13 amino acids. DNA for the CDR3: TGTGCCACCAGCAGAGTACAGGATTACGAGCAGTACTTC. Encoded protein: CATSRVQDYEQYF.

This clone occurred a few times. V is TRBV7-9 and J is TRBJ2-5; D is ambiguous. The germline CDR1 and CDR2 sequences are SEHNR and FQNEAQ (reference sequence). V was trimmed by 0 bases and J by 1 base, leaving 6 bases between them. The CDR3 consists of 14 residues. In DNA, the CDR3 is TGTGCCAGCAGCTTAGCGCTCAGCCAAGAGACCCAGTACTTC. Amino acids: CASSLALSQETQYF.

This clone turned up a few times. The chain recombines TRBV6-7 with TRBJ1-1; TRBD1 agrees at 9 bases. TRBV6-7 is an ORF, with its function uncertain. V was clipped by 5 bases and J by 5 bases; unmatched bases: 9. The CDR3 is made up of 15 amino acids. In DNA, the CDR3 is TGTGCCAGCAGTCTACTACAGGGGGCTTGGACTGAAGCTTTCTTT. It codes for CASSLLQGAWTEAFF.

This chain connects TRBV30 to TRBJ1-5; tentative D call: TRBD1 (5 bases). Trimming removed 2 bases from V and 2 bases from J, with 13 bases in between. CDR1 is GTSNPN and CDR2 is SVGIG in the germline V gene (reference sequence). The CDR3 loop spans 15 amino acids. The CDR3 DNA sequence: TGTGCCTGGAGTTTGCAGGGAGGTGGCAATCAGCCCCAGCATTTT. It is translated as CAWSLQGGGNQPQHF.

The chain is built from TRBV4-1 and TRBJ2-1; D tentatively fits TRBD1 or TRBD2 (6 bases each). The V gene lost 2 bases and the J gene lost 7 bases, with 12 bases spanning the gap. Germline V lookup: CDR1 MGHRA, CDR2 YSYEKL. There are 14 residues in the CDR3. In DNA form, the CDR3 reads TGCGCCAGCAGCCAATTGGGGGGCCTGAATGAGCAGTTCTTC. This gives the protein CASSQLGGLNEQFF.

The chain has TRBV28 and TRBJ1-5; D unresolved. Deletions cut 7 bases from V and 2 bases from J, with 6 bases between. This CDR3 contains 12 residues. CDR1 and CDR2 from the germline V gene are MDHEN and SYDVKM. CDR3 protein: CASNLGNQPQHF. Written as DNA, the CDR3 is TGTGCCAGCAATCTGGGCAATCAGCCCCAGCATTTT.